These T cell receptor beta chains were read from a single sample in a study of OX40 agonist ivuxolimab in advanced cancers. Profiling relied on immunoSEQ multiplex PCR, and the TCRdb table lists in-frame clones only, not all of them. The sample yields over 15,000 clones, about 86% seen once. Sequencing used CD4+ or CD8+ T cells sorted from blood, obtained in a trial of the OX40 agonist ivuxolimab. Every receptor here comes from an adult with an advanced solid tumor such as melanoma, head and neck, liver or kidney cancer. The CDR3 runs from the conserved cysteine through the conserved F or W. The D gene is left open where the match is weak. Size tells how often a clone was seen (once, few, many) or the class of an expanded clone, and some rows leave it out.

V gene: TRBV2; clone size: once; J gene: TRBJ1-5; D gene: NA; CDR3 protein: CASSEALPGYQPQHF; CDR3 DNA: TGTGCCAGCAGTGAAGCTCTCCCCGGATATCAGCCCCAGCATTTT
V gene: TRBV5-1; clone size: NA; J gene: TRBJ2-7; D gene: NA; CDR3 protein: CASSSAGSAYEQYF; CDR3 DNA: TGCGCCAGCAGCTCGGCAGGGTCCGCCTACGAGCAGTACTTC
V gene: TRBV6-5; clone size: NA; J gene: TRBJ2-7; D gene: NA; CDR3 protein: CASGPAVVLYEQYF; CDR3 DNA: TGTGCCAGCGGACCAGCGGTCGTCCTCTACGAGCAGTACTTC
V gene: TRBV7-9; clone size: NA; J gene: TRBJ1-1; D gene: NA; CDR3 protein: CASSLEVQNTEAFF; CDR3 DNA: TGTGCCAGCAGCTTAGAGGTACAAAACACTGAAGCTTTCTTT
V gene: TRBV7-9; clone size: once; J gene: TRBJ2-6; D gene: TRBD2; CDR3 protein: CASSPKRLAGSGANVLTF; CDR3 DNA: TGTGCCAGCAGCCCAAAGCGACTAGCGGGCTCTGGGGCCAACGTCCTGACTTTC
V gene: TRBV5-1; clone size: NA; J gene: TRBJ2-1; D gene: NA; CDR3 protein: CASSFGGQGRNEQFF; CDR3 DNA: TGCGCCAGCAGCTTCGGCGGGCAGGGGAGGAATGAGCAGTTCTTC
V gene: TRBV5-1; clone size: NA; J gene: TRBJ2-7; D gene: NA; CDR3 protein: CASSLVTEAYEQYF; CDR3 DNA: TGCGCCAGCAGCTTAGTGACGGAGGCTTACGAGCAGTACTTC
V gene: TRBV15; clone size: once; J gene: TRBJ2-5; D gene: TRBD1; CDR3 protein: CATSRTGEMRQETQYF; CDR3 DNA: TGTGCCACCAGCAGAACAGGGGAGATGCGACAAGAGACCCAGTACTTC
V gene: TRBV11-3; clone size: NA; J gene: TRBJ1-1; D gene: NA; CDR3 protein: CASSPRAGNTEAFF; CDR3 DNA: TGTGCCAGCAGCCCCAGGGCAGGGAACACTGAAGCTTTCTTT
V gene: TRBV15; clone size: NA; J gene: TRBJ2-1; D gene: NA; CDR3 protein: CATSPPRYNEQFF; CDR3 DNA: TGTGCCACCAGCCCACCCCGATACAATGAGCAGTTCTTC
V gene: TRBV18; clone size: NA; J gene: TRBJ1-2; D gene: NA; CDR3 protein: CASSTGGRNYGYTF; CDR3 DNA: TGTGCCAGCTCAACAGGCGGTAGAAACTATGGCTACACCTTC
V gene: TRBV19; clone size: once; J gene: TRBJ1-1; D gene: NA; CDR3 protein: CASSMDTDTEAFF; CDR3 DNA: TGTGCCAGTAGTATGGACACGGACACTGAAGCTTTCTTT
V gene: TRBV6-5; clone size: NA; J gene: TRBJ2-7; D gene: TRBD2; CDR3 protein: CASSYSGLADAYEQYF; CDR3 DNA: TGTGCCAGCAGTTACTCGGGACTAGCGGACGCCTACGAGCAGTACTTC
V gene: TRBV11-3; clone size: NA; J gene: TRBJ2-1; D gene: NA; CDR3 protein: CASSSRLDEQFF; CDR3 DNA: TGTGCCAGCAGCTCACGGCTCGATGAGCAGTTCTTC
V gene: TRBV6-6; clone size: NA; J gene: TRBJ1-6; D gene: NA; CDR3 protein: CASKRGDSPLHF; CDR3 DNA: TGTGCCAGCAAGAGGGGAGATTCACCCCTCCACTTT
V gene: TRBV5-6; clone size: NA; J gene: TRBJ1-1; D gene: NA; CDR3 protein: CASSFPQRNTEAFF; CDR3 DNA: TGTGCCAGCAGCTTCCCTCAAAGGAACACTGAAGCTTTCTTT
V gene: TRBV19; clone size: NA; J gene: TRBJ1-5; D gene: NA; CDR3 protein: CASSLSGPQPQHF; CDR3 DNA: TGTGCCAGTAGCTTAAGCGGACCCCAGCCCCAGCATTTT